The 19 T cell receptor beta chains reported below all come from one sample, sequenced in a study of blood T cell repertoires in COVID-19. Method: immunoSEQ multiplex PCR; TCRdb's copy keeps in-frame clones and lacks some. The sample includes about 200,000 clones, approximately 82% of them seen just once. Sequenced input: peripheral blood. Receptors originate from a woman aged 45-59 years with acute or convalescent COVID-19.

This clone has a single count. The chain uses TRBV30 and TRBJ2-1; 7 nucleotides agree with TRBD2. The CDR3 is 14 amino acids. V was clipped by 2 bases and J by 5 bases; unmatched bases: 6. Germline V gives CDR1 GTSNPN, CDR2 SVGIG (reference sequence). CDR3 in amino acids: CAWSITGGNNEQFF. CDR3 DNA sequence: TGTGCCTGGAGTATTACGGGAGGCAACAATGAGCAGTTCTTC.

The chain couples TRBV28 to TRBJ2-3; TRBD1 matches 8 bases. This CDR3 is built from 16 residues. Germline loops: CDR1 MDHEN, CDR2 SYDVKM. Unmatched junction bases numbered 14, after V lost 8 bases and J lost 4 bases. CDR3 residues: CASPPPGGRDADTQYF. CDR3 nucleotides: TGTGCCAGCCCCCCCCCAGGGGGCAGAGACGCAGATACGCAGTATTTT.

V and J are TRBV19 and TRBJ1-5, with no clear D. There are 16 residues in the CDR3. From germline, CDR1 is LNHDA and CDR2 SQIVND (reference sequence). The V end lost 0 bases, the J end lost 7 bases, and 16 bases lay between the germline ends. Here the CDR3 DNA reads TGTGCCAGTAGTATAGAAGGAGGGCTCAGCGGGCAGCCCCAGCATTTT. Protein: CASSIEGGLSGQPQHF.

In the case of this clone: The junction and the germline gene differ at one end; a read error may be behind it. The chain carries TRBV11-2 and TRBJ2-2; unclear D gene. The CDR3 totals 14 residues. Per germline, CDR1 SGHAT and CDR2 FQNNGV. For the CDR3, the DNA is TGTGTCAGCAGCTTAGGCACGAGCACCGGGGAGCTGTTTTTT. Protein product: CVSSLGTSTGELFF.

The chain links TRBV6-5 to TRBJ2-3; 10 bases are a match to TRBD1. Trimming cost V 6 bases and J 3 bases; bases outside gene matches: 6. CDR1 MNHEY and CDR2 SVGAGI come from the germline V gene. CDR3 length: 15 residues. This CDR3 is CASRDRGRGTDTQYF. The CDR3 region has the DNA TGTGCCAGCAGAGACAGGGGGCGCGGTACAGATACGCAGTATTTT.

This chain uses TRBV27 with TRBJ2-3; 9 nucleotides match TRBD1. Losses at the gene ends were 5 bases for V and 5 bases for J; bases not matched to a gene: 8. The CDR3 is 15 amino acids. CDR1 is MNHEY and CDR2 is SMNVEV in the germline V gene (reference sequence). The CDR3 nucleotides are TGTGCCAGCAGTGCCGGGACAGGGTTTGAAGATACGCAGTATTTT. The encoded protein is CASSAGTGFEDTQYF.

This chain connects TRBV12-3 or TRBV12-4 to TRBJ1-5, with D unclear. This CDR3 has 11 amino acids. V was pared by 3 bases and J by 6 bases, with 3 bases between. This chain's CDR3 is CASSFSQPQHF. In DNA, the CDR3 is TGTGCCAGCAGTTTTAGTCAGCCCCAGCATTTT.

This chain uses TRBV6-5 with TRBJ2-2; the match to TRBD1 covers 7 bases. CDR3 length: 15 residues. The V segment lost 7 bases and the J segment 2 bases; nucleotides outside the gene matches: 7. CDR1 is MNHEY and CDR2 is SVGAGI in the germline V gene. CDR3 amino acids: CASTEDRLNTGELFF. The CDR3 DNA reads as TGTGCCAGCACCGAGGACAGGCTAAACACCGGGGAGCTGTTTTTT.

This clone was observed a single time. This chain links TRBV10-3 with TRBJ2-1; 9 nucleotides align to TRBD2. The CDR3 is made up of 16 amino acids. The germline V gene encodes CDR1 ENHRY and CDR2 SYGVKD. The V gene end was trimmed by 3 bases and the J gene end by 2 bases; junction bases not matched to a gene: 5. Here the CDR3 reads CAISEATSGAYNEQFF. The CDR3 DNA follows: TGTGCCATCAGTGAAGCGACTAGCGGTGCCTACAATGAGCAGTTCTTC.

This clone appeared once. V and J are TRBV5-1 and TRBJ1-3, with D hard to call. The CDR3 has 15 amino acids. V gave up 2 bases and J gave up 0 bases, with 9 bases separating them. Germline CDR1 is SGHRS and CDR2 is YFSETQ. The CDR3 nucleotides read TGCGCCAGCAGCTTCAGGCCGGCCTCTGGAAACACCATATATTTT. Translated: CASSFRPASGNTIYF.

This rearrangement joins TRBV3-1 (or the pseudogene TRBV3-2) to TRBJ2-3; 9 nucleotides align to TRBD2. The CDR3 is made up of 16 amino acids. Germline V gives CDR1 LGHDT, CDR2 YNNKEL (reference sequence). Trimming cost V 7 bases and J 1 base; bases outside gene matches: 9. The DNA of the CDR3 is TGTGCCAGCACGTACACAAGGACTAGCGGCACAGATACGCAGTATTTT. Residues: CASTYTRTSGTDTQYF.

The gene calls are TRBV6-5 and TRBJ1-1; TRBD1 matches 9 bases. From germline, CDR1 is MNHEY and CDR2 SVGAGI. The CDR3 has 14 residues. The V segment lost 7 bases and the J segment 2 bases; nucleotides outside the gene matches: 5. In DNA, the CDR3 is TGTGCCAGCACCACGGACAGGGGAAACACTGAAGCTTTCTTT. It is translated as CASTTDRGNTEAFF.

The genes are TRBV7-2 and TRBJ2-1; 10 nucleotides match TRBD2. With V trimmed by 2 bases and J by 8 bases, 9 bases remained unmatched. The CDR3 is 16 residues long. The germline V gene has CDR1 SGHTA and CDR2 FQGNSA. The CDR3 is CASSLIGLAGVDEQFF. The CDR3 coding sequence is TGTGCCAGCAGCTTAATCGGCCTAGCGGGAGTAGATGAGCAGTTCTTC.

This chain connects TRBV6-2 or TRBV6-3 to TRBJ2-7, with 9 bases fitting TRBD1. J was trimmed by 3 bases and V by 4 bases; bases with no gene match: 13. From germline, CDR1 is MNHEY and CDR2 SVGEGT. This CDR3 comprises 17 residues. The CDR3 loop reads CASSSPPGQGLNYEQYF. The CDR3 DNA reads TGTGCCAGCAGTTCCCCTCCTGGACAGGGGCTGAACTACGAGCAGTACTTC.

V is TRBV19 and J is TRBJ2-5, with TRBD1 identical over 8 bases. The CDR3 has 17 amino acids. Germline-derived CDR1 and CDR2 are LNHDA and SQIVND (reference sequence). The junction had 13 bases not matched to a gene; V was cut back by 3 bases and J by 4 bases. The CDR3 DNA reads TGTGCCAGTAGTATGGGGCAGGGGGCGATTCTCGGAGAGACCCAGTACTTC. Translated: CASSMGQGAILGETQYF. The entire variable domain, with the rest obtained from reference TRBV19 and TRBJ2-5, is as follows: DGGITQSPKYLFRKEGQNVTLSCEQNLNHDAMYWYRQDPGQGLRLIYYSQIVNDFQKGDIAEGYSVSREKKESFPLTVTSAQKNPTAFYLCASSMGQGAILGETQYFGPGTRLLVL.

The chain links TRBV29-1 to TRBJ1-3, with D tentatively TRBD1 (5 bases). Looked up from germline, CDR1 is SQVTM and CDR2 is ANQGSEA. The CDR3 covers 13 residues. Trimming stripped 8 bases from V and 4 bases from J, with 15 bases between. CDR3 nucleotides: TGCAGCATCATGGAGGGGTCCGGAAACACCATATATTTT. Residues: CSIMEGSGNTIYF.

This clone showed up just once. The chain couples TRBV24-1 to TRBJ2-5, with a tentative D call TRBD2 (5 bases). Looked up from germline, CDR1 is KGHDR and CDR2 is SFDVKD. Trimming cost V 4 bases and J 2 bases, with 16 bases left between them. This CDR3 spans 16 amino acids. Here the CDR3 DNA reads TGTGCCACCAGTGACCCGAGGGCAGGAAGTCAAGAGACCCAGTACTTC. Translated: CATSDPRAGSQETQYF.

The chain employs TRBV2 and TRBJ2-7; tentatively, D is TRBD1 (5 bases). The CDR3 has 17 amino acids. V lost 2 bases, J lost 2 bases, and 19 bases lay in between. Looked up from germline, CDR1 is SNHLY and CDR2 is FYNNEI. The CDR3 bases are TGTGCCAGCAGTGAACGCGCCTGGCAGGGTAGGACCTACGAGCAGTACTTC. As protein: CASSERAWQGRTYEQYF.

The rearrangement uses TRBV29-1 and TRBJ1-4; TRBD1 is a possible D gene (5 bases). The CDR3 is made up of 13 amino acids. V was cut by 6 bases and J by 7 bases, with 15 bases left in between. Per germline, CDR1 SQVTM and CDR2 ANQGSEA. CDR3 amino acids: CSVGRGVGEKLFF. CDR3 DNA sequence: TGCAGCGTCGGGCGGGGGGTAGGTGAAAAACTGTTTTTT.